What follows are 13 T cell receptor beta chains derived from one specimen sequenced in a study of blood T cell repertoires in COVID-19. Sequencing was performed with immunoSEQ multiplex PCR; in TCRdb, only in-frame clones are kept and a portion is missing. This repertoire shows approximately 440,000 clones, 70% to 90% found once; its top ten account for approximately 12%. The specimen was peripheral blood. These receptors were obtained from a woman aged 50 to 60 with COVID-19, enrolled during active disease.

This chain connects TRBV7-2 to TRBJ1-5; 7 bases fit TRBD1. V gave up 3 bases and J gave up 2 bases; unmatched junction bases: 7. The CDR3 has 16 residues. Per germline, CDR1 SGHTA and CDR2 FQGNSA. This CDR3 is CASSFTTGVRNQPQHF. The CDR3 DNA is TGTGCCAGCAGCTTCACTACAGGGGTACGCAATCAGCCCCAGCATTTT.

The V gene is TRBV19, the J gene TRBJ1-5; 7 bases align to TRBD1. This CDR3 region has 13 residues. The junction had 4 bases not matched to a gene; V was cut back by 5 bases and J by 6 bases. The germline V gene encodes CDR1 LNHDA and CDR2 SQIVND (reference sequence). Written as DNA, the CDR3 is TGTGCCAGTAGTCCGGACAGGTCTCAGCCCCAGCATTTT. Translation: CASSPDRSQPQHF.

The chain carries TRBV12-3 or TRBV12-4 and TRBJ2-7; no firm D call. This CDR3 is built from 13 residues. Trimming stripped 5 bases from V and 0 bases from J, with 8 bases between. The CDR3 protein is CASSPLSSYEQYF. The CDR3 DNA sequence: TGTGCCAGCAGTCCCTTGTCCTCCTACGAGCAGTACTTC.

This sequence joins TRBV4-1 and TRBJ2-2; 10 positions match TRBD2. From germline, CDR1 is MGHRA and CDR2 YSYEKL. The CDR3 is 19 residues long. Trimming at V came to 0 bases and at J to 4 bases, leaving 11 bases not matched to a gene. DNA of the CDR3: TGCGCCAGCAGCCAAGATTCCCTAGCGGGGGCGGGGGTCACCGGGGAGCTGTTTTTT. As protein: CASSQDSLAGAGVTGELFF.

J is TRBJ2-1 and V is TRBV5-4; 8 bases fit TRBD2. The CDR3 loop spans 18 amino acids. V gave up 4 bases and J gave up 4 bases; unmatched junction bases: 16. Germline V CDR1 and CDR2: SGHNT, YYREEE (reference sequence). CDR3 coding DNA: TGTGCCAGCAGCCCTCCCGGAGTAGCGGGGTTATCATACAATGAGCAGTTCTTC. It yields the protein CASSPPGVAGLSYNEQFF.

The chain is built from TRBV5-4 and TRBJ2-4; 16 nucleotides agree with TRBD2. Looked up from germline, CDR1 is SGHNT and CDR2 is YYREEE (reference sequence). V lost 4 bases to trimming and J lost 6 bases; unmatched junction nucleotides: 7. The CDR3 loop spans 17 amino acids. The CDR3 DNA is TGTGCCAGCAGCCGGGGACTAGCGGGGGGGCCGGGAAACATTCAGTACTTC. It specifies CASSRGLAGGPGNIQYF.

The V and J genes are TRBV27 and TRBJ2-3, with 7 bases fitting TRBD1. This CDR3 is 17 amino acids long. The germline CDR1 and CDR2 sequences are MNHEY and SMNVEV (reference sequence). The V segment lost 7 bases and the J segment 1 base; nucleotides outside the gene matches: 14. The CDR3 region has the DNA TGTGCCAGCATTGGACAGGCAGGGCCAGGAGGCACAGATACGCAGTATTTT. Protein product: CASIGQAGPGGTDTQYF.

The genes are TRBV14 and TRBJ2-7; 9 bases line up with TRBD1. The junction had 6 bases not matched to a gene; V was cut back by 6 bases and J by 6 bases. CDR1 is SGHDN, CDR2 FVKESK, per germline. There are 13 residues in the CDR3. DNA of the CDR3: TGTGCCAGCAGACCAACAGGGGGCGGCGAGCAGTACTTC. It translates to CASRPTGGGEQYF.

Concerning this clone: The identical CDR3 is also encoded by other nucleotide sequences in the sample. The chain has TRBV10-1 and TRBJ1-2; a weak D match, TRBD1 (5 bases). This CDR3 comprises 13 residues. Looked up from germline, CDR1 is WNHNN and CDR2 is SYGVQD (reference sequence). Trimming pared 3 bases from V and 4 bases from J, leaving 9 bases between. The CDR3 reads CASSERGTYGYTF. The CDR3 nucleotides are TGCGCCAGCAGTGAACGGGGGACCTATGGCTACACCTTC.

This chain joins TRBV3-1 (or the pseudogene TRBV3-2) and TRBJ2-1, with D perhaps TRBD2 (5 bases). V was trimmed by 1 base and J by 9 bases, leaving 10 bases between them. The CDR3 extends over 13 amino acids. From germline, CDR1 is LGHDT and CDR2 YNNKEL (reference sequence). This CDR3 is CASSQARGGEQFF. The CDR3, as DNA: TGTGCCAGCAGCCAAGCTCGGGGTGGTGAGCAGTTCTTC.

The V gene is TRBV11-2, the J gene TRBJ2-3; D perhaps matches TRBD1 (5 bases). The CDR3 extends over 16 amino acids. V was shortened by 1 base and J by 0 bases, with 11 bases between the two germline ends. Germline values: CDR1 SGHAT, CDR2 FQNNGV. CDR3 region: CASSLGGGASTDTQYF. Written as DNA, the CDR3 is TGTGCCAGCAGCTTAGGGGGCGGAGCTAGCACAGATACGCAGTATTTT.

This clone has more than one count but fewer than ten. The chain combines TRBV6-6 with TRBJ1-1; TRBD1 matches at 9 bases. Losses at the gene ends were 2 bases for V and 8 bases for J; bases not matched to a gene: 3. Germline CDR1 is MNHNY and CDR2 is SVGAGI (reference sequence). The CDR3 contains 13 residues. The CDR3 bases are TGTGCCAGCAGTTACCCGGACAGGGGAGAAGCTTTCTTT. Residues: CASSYPDRGEAFF.

This chain connects TRBV7-9 to TRBJ1-3; 7 bases map to TRBD1. The junction had 7 bases not matched to a gene; V was cut back by 5 bases and J by 6 bases. CDR3 length equals 14 residues. Germline V gene sequence: CDR1 SEHNR, CDR2 FQNEAQ (reference sequence). The CDR3 DNA reads as TGTGCCAGCAGCCTCGGACAGGACGCAAACACCATATATTTT. Protein sequence: CASSLGQDANTIYF.